Here is one T cell receptor beta chain with its context. As handled by the study authors: Estimation of nucleated cell counts was performed using reference gene primer amplification. Clones were read by immunoSEQ multiplex PCR, and TCRdb kept only the in-frame ones, dropping some. The DNA gave D and trimming, while V, J and clone size come from that table. The table has over 85,000 clones, roughly 86% seen once. The entry originates in a study of blood T cell repertoires in COVID-19. The wider study: COVID-19 samples from acute and convalescent phases originated in the United States, Italy and Spain. Sources were T cells, B-cell-depleted T cells, or PBMCs; the material itself was cDNA or gDNA.

Deletions cut 3 bases from V and 6 bases from J, with 20 bases between. The CDR3 is 15 amino acids. The germline CDR1 and CDR2 sequences are DFQATT and SNEGSKA (reference sequence). The origin of this receptor is a human donor with acute or convalescent COVID-19. The donor label of this sample is uncertain. The genes are TRBV20-1 and TRBJ1-2; TRBD1 is a possible D gene (6 bases). Sequencing was carried out using peripheral blood. The CDR3 is CSASMVAPGGHGYTF. In DNA form, the CDR3 reads TGCAGTGCTAGTATGGTTGCACCCGGGGGGCATGGCTACACCTTC.